The 5 T cell receptor beta chains listed next were all sequenced from one sample in a study of cytomegalovirus exposure and HLA in healthy donors. PCR was performed using 60 Vbeta and 13 Jbeta primers. Produced via immunoSEQ multiplex PCR; TCRdb's table is partial and in-frame only. The sample has about 110,000 clones, 71% seen once. The sample comprised PBMCs. The origin of the receptors is a female donor in good health and CMV-seronegative.

This chain uses TRBV28 with TRBJ1-5, with a tentative D call TRBD1 (6 bases). The V end lost 3 bases, the J end lost 0 bases, and 12 bases lay between the germline ends. This CDR3 is built from 16 residues. Germline V CDR1 and CDR2: MDHEN, SYDVKM. The CDR3 DNA reads as TGTGCCAGCAGTTTCCGTACAGGGACTAGCAATCAGCCCCAGCATTTT. Its translation is CASSFRTGTSNQPQHF.

V gene TRBV7-9 combines with J gene TRBJ2-7, with D perhaps matching TRBD1 (6 bases). With 4 bases removed from V and 2 bases from J, the gap between germline ends came to 15 bases. Germline assignment: CDR1 SEHNR and CDR2 FQNEAQ (reference sequence). The CDR3 is 15 amino acids. CDR3 in amino acids: CASSSRGDTAYEQYF. As DNA, the CDR3 is TGTGCCAGCAGCTCCAGAGGGGACACGGCCTACGAGCAGTACTTC.

V is TRBV6-1 and J is TRBJ1-3; possible D gene TRBD1, 6 bases. The CDR3 runs 17 residues. V dropped 0 bases and J dropped 3 bases, with 15 bases sitting between them. From germline, CDR1 is MNHNS and CDR2 SASEGT. CDR3 bases: TGTGCCAGCAGTGAAGCTAGGGGGGGACGGAATGGAAACACCATATATTTT. Amino acids: CASSEARGGRNGNTIYF.

The chain uses TRBV19 and TRBJ1-2; D not certain. This CDR3 has 14 amino acids. Germline loops: CDR1 LNHDA, CDR2 SQIVND (reference sequence). V lost 3 bases and J 2 bases, leaving 10 bases between the germline ends. This CDR3 is CASSIRGRNYGYTF. CDR3 coding DNA: TGTGCCAGTAGTATCCGCGGGAGGAACTATGGCTACACCTTC. The full variable domain, with the rest looked up from reference TRBV19 and TRBJ1-2, is DGGITQSPKYLFRKEGQNVTLSCEQNLNHDAMYWYRQDPGQGLRLIYYSQIVNDFQKGDIAEGYSVSREKKESFPLTVTSAQKNPTAFYLCASSIRGRNYGYTFGSGTRLTVV.

V usage is TRBV5-5 and J usage is TRBJ2-1, with 10 positions matching TRBD2. Germline CDR1 reads SGHKS; CDR2 reads YYEKEE (reference sequence). This CDR3 spans 13 amino acids. The junction had 3 bases not matched to a gene; V was cut back by 4 bases and J by 8 bases. DNA for the CDR3: TGTGCCAGCAGCACGAGCGGGAGGGATGAGCAGTTCTTC. Protein: CASSTSGRDEQFF.